A selection of T cell receptor beta chains follows, all from one sample in a study of CD8 T cells in Susac syndrome. One entry per CDR3 protein, called by TCRdb with MiXCR from the immunoSEQ multiplex PCR reads. The sample comprises 51,000 or so distinct CDR3 sequences, roughly 93% of which are singletons, and almost 0.55% rests with the top ten. Sequenced input: CD8+ T cells from PBMCs. Source of these receptors: a human donor in good health. The CDR3 runs from the conserved cysteine through the conserved F or W. The D gene is left open where the match is weak. Not all rows give a size; the values are once, few, many and, for expanded clones, a class.

J,D,size,V,CDR3,DNA
TRBJ2-6,NA,NA,TRBV6-5,CASSPHSGANVLTF,TGTGCCAGCAGCCCACACTCTGGGGCCAACGTCCTGACTTTC
TRBJ2-7,TRBD1,NA,TRBV5-1,CASSGDTGDYEQYF,TGCGCCAGCAGCGGGGACACAGGGGACTACGAGCAGTACTTC
TRBJ1-5,NA,once,TRBV28,CASTGRGQPQHF,TGTGCCAGCACGGGCAGGGGCCAGCCCCAGCATTTT
TRBJ2-1,NA,NA,TRBV9,CASSVGDEQFF,TGTGCCAGCAGCGTAGGTGATGAGCAGTTCTTC
TRBJ1-1,NA,NA,TRBV20-1,CSARPIYRQVRMNTEAFF,TGCAGTGCTAGACCAATATACCGACAGGTGAGAATGAACACTGAAGCTTTCTTT
TRBJ2-7,NA,once,TRBV27,CASRDASYEQYF,TGTGCCAGCAGGGACGCCTCCTACGAGCAGTACTTC
TRBJ2-7,TRBD1,NA,TRBV2,CASSGEGQDYEQYF,TGTGCCAGCAGTGGAGAGGGACAGGACTACGAGCAGTACTTC
TRBJ2-5,TRBD2,NA,TRBV13,CASSFAAGGEETQYF,TGTGCCAGCAGCTTCGCAGCGGGAGGGGAAGAGACCCAGTACTTC
TRBJ1-5,TRBD1,NA,TRBV4-1,CASSTEDRANQPQHF,TGCGCCAGCAGCACCGAGGACAGGGCCAATCAGCCCCAGCATTTT
TRBJ1-2,NA,once,TRBV29-1,CSVDGYGYTF,TGCAGCGTTGACGGATATGGCTACACCTTC
TRBJ2-5,TRBD2,once,TRBV20-1,CSASQDPGGPQGTQYF,TGCAGTGCTAGCCAAGACCCGGGAGGGCCCCAAGGGACCCAGTACTTC
TRBJ2-7,TRBD2,NA,TRBV14,CASSLPSGYEQYF,TGTGCCAGCAGTCTGCCTAGCGGCTACGAGCAGTACTTC
TRBJ2-1,TRBD2,NA,TRBV27,CASSLSTSGNYNEQFF,TGTGCCAGCAGTTTATCGACTAGCGGGAACTACAATGAGCAGTTCTTC
TRBJ2-7,TRBD1,NA,TRBV18,CASSGDRTYEQYF,TGTGCCAGCTCAGGGGACAGAACCTACGAGCAGTACTTC
TRBJ2-7,TRBD1,NA,TRBV27,CASSPGQEYEQYF,TGTGCCAGCAGCCCTGGACAGGAATACGAGCAGTACTTC
TRBJ2-7,TRBD1,NA,TRBV6-1,CASSTGTGRLEQYF,TGTGCCAGCAGTACCGGGACAGGGCGCCTCGAGCAGTACTTC
TRBJ2-7,NA,NA,TRBV7-9,CASSPGTTRGEQYF,TGTGCCAGCAGCCCCGGGACCACGAGGGGCGAGCAGTACTTC
TRBJ2-7,TRBD2,NA,TRBV4-1,CASSQVTGGYEQYF,TGCGCCAGCAGCCAAGTCACGGGAGGCTACGAGCAGTACTTC
TRBJ2-7,TRBD1,NA,TRBV20-1,CSARDAGGVPCEQYF,TGCAGTGCTAGAGATGCAGGGGGCGTGCCATGCGAGCAGTACTTC
TRBJ2-7,TRBD1,NA,TRBV7-6,CASSLVGGSGEQYF,TGTGCCAGCAGCTTAGTAGGGGGCTCGGGCGAGCAGTACTTC
TRBJ2-7,TRBD2,NA,TRBV5-6,CASSASGSYEQYF,TGTGCCAGCAGCGCTAGCGGGAGCTACGAGCAGTACTTC
TRBJ2-7,NA,NA,TRBV5-6,CASSLGGYEQYF,TGTGCCAGCAGTTTGGGTGGCTACGAGCAGTACTTC
TRBJ2-2,NA,NA,TRBV7-8,CASTAAGPFGELFF,TGTGCCAGCACCGCCGCAGGGCCGTTCGGGGAGCTGTTTTTT
TRBJ2-1,TRBD1,NA,TRBV29-1,CSVSSTGGNEQFF,TGCAGCGTTTCTTCGACAGGGGGCAATGAGCAGTTCTTC
TRBJ2-1,NA,NA,TRBV6-4,CASSDTSYNEQFF,TGTGCCAGCAGTGACACCTCCTACAATGAGCAGTTCTTC
TRBJ1-1,NA,few,TRBV13,CASSSGTANTEAFF,TGTGCCAGCAGCTCAGGGACTGCTAACACTGAAGCTTTCTTT
TRBJ1-1,NA,NA,TRBV19,CASGHENTEAFF,TGTGCCAGCGGACACGAGAACACTGAAGCTTTCTTT
TRBJ2-5,TRBD2,NA,TRBV30,CAWSHPGTSGRGQETQYF,TGTGCCTGGAGTCACCCCGGGACTAGCGGGAGGGGGCAAGAGACCCAGTACTTC
TRBJ2-3,TRBD1,once,TRBV30,CAWSEGTGTTDTQYF,TGTGCCTGGAGTGAAGGGACAGGGACGACAGATACGCAGTATTTT
TRBJ2-5,TRBD1,NA,TRBV13,CASSTPDRGYQETQYF,TGTGCCAGCAGCACGCCGGACAGGGGTTATCAAGAGACCCAGTACTTC
TRBJ2-1,NA,NA,TRBV5-1,CASSFGQIYNEQFF,TGCGCCAGCAGCTTCGGACAGATCTACAATGAGCAGTTCTTC
TRBJ2-7,NA,NA,TRBV19,CASSIGPAPYEQYF,TGTGCCAGTAGTATAGGGCCGGCACCCTACGAGCAGTACTTC
TRBJ2-7,TRBD1,NA,TRBV28,CASSTTRTGFYEQYF,TGTGCCAGCAGTACCACCAGGACAGGATTCTACGAGCAGTACTTC
TRBJ1-2,NA,NA,TRBV9,CASSANPSDPSYGYTF,TGTGCCAGCAGCGCGAATCCATCCGACCCTTCCTATGGCTACACCTTC
TRBJ1-5,NA,NA,TRBV4-1,CASSQESLGNQPQHF,TGCGCCAGCAGCCAAGAAAGTTTGGGCAATCAGCCCCAGCATTTT